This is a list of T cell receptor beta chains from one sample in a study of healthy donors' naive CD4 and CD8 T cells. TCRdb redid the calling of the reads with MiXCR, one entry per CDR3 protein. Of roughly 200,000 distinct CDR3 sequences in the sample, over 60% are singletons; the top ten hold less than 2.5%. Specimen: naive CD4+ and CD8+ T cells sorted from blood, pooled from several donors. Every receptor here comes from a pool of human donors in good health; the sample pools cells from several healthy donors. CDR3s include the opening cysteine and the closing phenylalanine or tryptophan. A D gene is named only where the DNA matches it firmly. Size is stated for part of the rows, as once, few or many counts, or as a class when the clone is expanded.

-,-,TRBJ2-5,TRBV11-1,TGTGCCAGCAGCCCCCTAAGTCTTAGGGCGGGGACTGCCCAAGAGACCCAGTACTTC,CASSPLSLRAGTAQETQYF
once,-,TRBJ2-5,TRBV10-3,TGTGCCTTCGACGGAGGACAGAGTCAAGAGACCCAGTACTTC,CAFDGGQSQETQYF
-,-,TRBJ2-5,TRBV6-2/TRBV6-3,TGTGCCAGCAGTTACTCGCTCGGGGGTATGGAGACCCAGTACTTC,CASSYSLGGMETQYF
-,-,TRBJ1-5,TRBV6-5,TGTGCCAGCAGTTACTCGATCTACGGCCAGCCCCAGCATTTT,CASSYSIYGQPQHF
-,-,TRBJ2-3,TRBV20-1,TGCAGTGCCGCGTCCAGGGTATGGGGGGATACGCAGTATTTT,CSAASRVWGDTQYF
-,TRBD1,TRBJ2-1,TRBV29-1,TGCAGCGTTGAAGATCCGAGGACAGGGGGCTACAATGAGCAGTTCTTC,CSVEDPRTGGYNEQFF
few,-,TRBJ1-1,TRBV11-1,TGTGCCAGCAGTTACCCACGGAGCGATGAAGCTTTCTTT,CASSYPRSDEAFF
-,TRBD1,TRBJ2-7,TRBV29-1,TGCAGCGCCAAACAGGGGGCCGAAATCACCTACGAGCAGTACTTC,CSAKQGAEITYEQYF
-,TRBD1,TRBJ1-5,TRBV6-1,TGTGCCAGCAGTGAAAACTCGGATGGCAGGGGGCACCAGCCCCAGCATTTT,CASSENSDGRGHQPQHF
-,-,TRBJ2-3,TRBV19,TGTGCCAGTAGGGGCCGGGACTCGGAGGGAGATACGCAGTATTTT,CASRGRDSEGDTQYF
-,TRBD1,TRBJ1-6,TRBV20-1,TGCAGTGCTGGGGGACAGGGTGCTTCAAATTCACCCCTCCACTTT,CSAGGQGASNSPLHF
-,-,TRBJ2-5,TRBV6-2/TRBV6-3,TGTGCCAGCAGTCTCGGGGCTTCGGGGACCCAGTACTTC,CASSLGASGTQYF
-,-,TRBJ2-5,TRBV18,TGTGCCAGCTCACCACGCAGGAGAGAGACCCAGTACTTC,CASSPRRRETQYF
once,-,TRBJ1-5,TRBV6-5,TGTGCCAGCCGACCTGGTGGGGGGAAAGGCAATCAGCCCCAGCATTTT,CASRPGGGKGNQPQHF
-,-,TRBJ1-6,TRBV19,TGTGCCAGCCGTAAGGCAGCGGATAATTCACCCCTCCACTTT,CASRKAADNSPLHF